This TCR beta chain was obtained from a study of blood T cell repertoires in COVID-19. Across the whole study: From T cells, B-cell-depleted T cells, or PBMCs came the material, which was cDNA or gDNA.

In the original workflow: It was from reference gene primer amplification that nucleated cell counts were estimated. Data came from immunoSEQ multiplex PCR; TCRdb stores just in-frame clones and leaves some out. The V and J calls and clone size were taken over from that table, and D and trimming were inferred from the DNA. The sample gives 20,000 or so clones, 84% of which show up once; 3.2% is in the top ten. V was cut by 2 bases and J by 3 bases, with 14 bases left in between. There are 15 residues in the CDR3. The V gene's germline CDR1 is MNHEY and CDR2 SVGAGI. The clonotype comes from a man aged 40-55 years with acute or convalescent COVID-19. The material sequenced was peripheral blood. This chain connects TRBV6-5 to TRBJ2-7, with D maybe TRBD1 (5 bases). The CDR3 bases are TGTGCCAGCAGTTACCCGACAAGGGGTATCTACGAGCAGTACTTC. It is translated as CASSYPTRGIYEQYF.